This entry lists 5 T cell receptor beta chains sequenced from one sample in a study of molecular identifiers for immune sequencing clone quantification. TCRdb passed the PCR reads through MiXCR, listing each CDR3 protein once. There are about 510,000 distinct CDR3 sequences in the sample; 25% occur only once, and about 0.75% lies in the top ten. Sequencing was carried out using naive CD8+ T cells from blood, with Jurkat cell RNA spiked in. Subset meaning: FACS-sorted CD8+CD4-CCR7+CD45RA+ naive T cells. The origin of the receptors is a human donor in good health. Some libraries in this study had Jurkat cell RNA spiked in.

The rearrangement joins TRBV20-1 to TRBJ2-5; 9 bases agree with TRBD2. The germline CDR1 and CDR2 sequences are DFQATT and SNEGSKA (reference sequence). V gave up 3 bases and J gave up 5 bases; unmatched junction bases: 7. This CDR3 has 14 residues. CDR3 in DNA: TGCAGTGCTAGCCCGGCTAGCGGGGATGAGACCCAGTACTTC. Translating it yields CSASPASGDETQYF.

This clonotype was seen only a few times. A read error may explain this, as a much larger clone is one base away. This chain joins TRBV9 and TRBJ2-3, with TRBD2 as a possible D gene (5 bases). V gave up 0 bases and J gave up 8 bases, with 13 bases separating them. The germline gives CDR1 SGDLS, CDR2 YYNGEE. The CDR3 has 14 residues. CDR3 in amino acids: CASSVGLAPGTQYF. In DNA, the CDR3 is TGTGCCAGCAGCGTAGGGCTAGCTCCAGGTACGCAGTATTTT.

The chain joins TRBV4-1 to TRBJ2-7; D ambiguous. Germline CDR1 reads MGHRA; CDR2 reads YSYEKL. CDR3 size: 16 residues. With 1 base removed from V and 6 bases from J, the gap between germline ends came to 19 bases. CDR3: CASSQVPTSSPSEQYF. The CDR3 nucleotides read TGCGCCAGCAGCCAAGTCCCGACATCTTCCCCCAGCGAGCAGTACTTC.

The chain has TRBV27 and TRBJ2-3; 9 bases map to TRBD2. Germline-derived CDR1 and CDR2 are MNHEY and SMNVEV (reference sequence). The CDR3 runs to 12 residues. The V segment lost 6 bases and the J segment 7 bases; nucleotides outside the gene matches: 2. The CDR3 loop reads CASRAGGHTQYF. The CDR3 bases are TGTGCCAGCAGAGCGGGGGGCCATACGCAGTATTTT.

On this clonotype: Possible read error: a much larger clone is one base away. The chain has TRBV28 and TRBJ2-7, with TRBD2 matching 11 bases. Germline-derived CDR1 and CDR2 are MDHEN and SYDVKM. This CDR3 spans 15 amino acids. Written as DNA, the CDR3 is TGTGCCGGCAGTCCATATAGCGGGGGGGGTTACGAGCAGTACTTC. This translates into CAGSPYSGGGYEQYF.